The sequence of this T cell receptor beta chain was determined in a study of blood T cell repertoires in COVID-19. Study-level information: Samples of COVID-19 (acute and convalescent) were obtained from the United States, Italy and Spain. PBMCs, B-cell-depleted T cells, or T cells were the source of the cDNA or gDNA that made up the material.

Original methodology: Reference gene primer amplification gave estimated nucleated cell counts. Profiled with immunoSEQ multiplex PCR; TCRdb holds only in-frame clones, not every one. D and trimming were read from the DNA, whereas the V and J calls and clone size are those reported in that table. The table records 180,000 or so clones, about 89% of them present only once. Only a few counts were recorded for this clone. This TCR was sampled from a man aged 40-50 years with acute or convalescent COVID-19. What was sequenced was peripheral blood.

DNA for the CDR3: TGTGCCAGCAGCTTAGTGGGGGGGGCCACTGAAGCTTTCTTT. Protein: CASSLVGGATEAFF. The chain has TRBV7-9 and TRBJ1-1; a weak D match, TRBD1 (6 bases). In germline, CDR1 is SEHNR, CDR2 FQNEAQ (reference sequence). V dropped 1 base and J dropped 4 bases, with 10 bases sitting between them. This CDR3 has 14 amino acids.